The 9 T cell receptor beta chains below were found in one sample sequenced in a study of blood T cell repertoires in COVID-19. The method was immunoSEQ multiplex PCR; TCRdb's version includes in-frame clones alone and lacks a portion of them. Of about 91,000 clones in the sample, roughly 71% were seen once. Source material: peripheral blood. These TCRs come from a woman over 75 with acute or convalescent COVID-19.

V gene TRBV4-3 combines with J gene TRBJ2-7; maybe TRBD1 (5 bases). V was pared by 0 bases and J by 4 bases, with 19 bases between. The CDR3 covers 17 residues. In germline, CDR1 is LGHNA, CDR2 YSLEER. CDR3 coding DNA: TGCGCCAGCAGCCAAGATTCAATTGCCTCAGGGCGGTACGAGCAGTACTTC. Translating gives CASSQDSIASGRYEQYF.

The chain has TRBV28 and TRBJ1-2; D remains unclear. The germline V and J ends were trimmed by 6 bases and 3 bases, with 5 bases remaining between them. This CDR3 is built from 11 residues. Germline V lookup: CDR1 MDHEN, CDR2 SYDVKM. The DNA of the CDR3 is TGTGCCAGCAGGGAGTACTATGGCTACACCTTC. Its protein product is CASREYYGYTF.

V and J are TRBV19 and TRBJ2-4, with TRBD2 identical over 12 bases. The V gene's germline CDR1 is LNHDA and CDR2 SQIVND (reference sequence). Losses at the gene ends were 2 bases for V and 0 bases for J; bases not matched to a gene: 14. CDR3 length equals 21 residues. CDR3 in amino acids: CASSITSPASGGGLAKNIQYF. Here the CDR3 DNA reads TGTGCCAGTAGTATAACCAGCCCGGCTAGCGGGGGGGGTCTAGCCAAAAACATTCAGTACTTC.

This rearrangement joins TRBV7-2 to TRBJ1-3, with 8 bases that match TRBD1. Germline CDR1 is SGHTA and CDR2 is FQGNSA. V dropped 5 bases and J dropped 4; count of bases not matched to a gene: 7. The length of the CDR3 is 15 residues. The CDR3 nucleotides are TGTGCCAGCAGCCAAAGGACAGGGAGGGGAAACACCATATATTTT. It specifies CASSQRTGRGNTIYF.

V usage is TRBV30 and J usage is TRBJ2-7; no clear D. The CDR3 is 11 residues long. CDR1 and CDR2 (germline): GTSNPN, SVGIG (reference sequence). V lost 0 bases, J lost 7 bases, and 7 bases lay in between. CDR3 sequence (DNA): TGTGCCTGGAGTGTACAAAGAGAGCAGTACTTC. This codes for CAWSVQREQYF.

The V and J genes are TRBV6-2 or TRBV6-3 and TRBJ1-5, with unresolved D. CDR1 MNHEY and CDR2 SVGEGT come from the germline V gene. The CDR3 extends over 14 amino acids. The V end was cut by 5 bases, the J end by 0 bases, with 8 bases between. The chain's CDR3 is CASSPLNSNQPQHF. The CDR3 nucleotides are TGTGCCAGCAGTCCCCTTAATAGCAATCAGCCCCAGCATTTT.

This clone showed up just a few times. V is TRBV11-2 and J is TRBJ1-4; D is uncertain. The CDR3 extends over 13 amino acids. Germline V lookup: CDR1 SGHAT, CDR2 FQNNGV. The V end was cut by 0 bases, the J end by 8 bases, with 7 bases between. For the CDR3, the DNA is TGTGCCAGCAGCTTAGATCGTCCCGAAAAACTGTTTTTT. Translated, it gives CASSLDRPEKLFF.

In this sample, this clone turned up a few times. The rearrangement joins TRBV5-6 to TRBJ2-7, with 12 bases fitting TRBD2. CDR1 and CDR2 from the germline V gene are SGHDT and YYEEEE. The CDR3 is 16 amino acids. The ends lost 4 bases at V and 3 bases at J; junction bases unmatched: 8. The CDR3 nucleotides read TGTGCCAGCAGCGTTGGACTAGCGGGGATATACTACGAGCAGTACTTC. Translated, it gives CASSVGLAGIYYEQYF.

The chain combines TRBV6-6 with TRBJ2-6; D may be TRBD2 (6 bases). The CDR3 length is 15 residues. Germline V gene data show CDR1 as MNHNY and CDR2 as SVGAGI (reference sequence). The V end was cut by 1 base, the J end by 4 bases, with 8 bases between. CDR3 amino acids: CASSYWGVGANVLTF. The CDR3 DNA follows: TGTGCCAGCAGTTACTGGGGGGTCGGGGCCAACGTCCTGACTTTC.